The present entry profiles one T cell receptor beta chain with its context. What it binds is unknown. Running of the v3.0 immunoSEQ assay took place at survey level. Sequencing was directed toward about 40,000-50,000 T-cell genomes in each sample. Here immunoSEQ multiplex PCR was the method, and the copy in TCRdb shows in-frame clones only, minus some. Seen here are 20,000 or so clones, roughly three quarters observed once, and the top ten hold about 9.3%. Trimming pared 1 base from V and 0 bases from J, leaving 8 bases between. Per the germline V gene, CDR1 is SGHRS and CDR2 is YFSETQ. The CDR3 has 16 residues. This specimen belongs to a study of long-term antiretroviral therapy in people with HIV. Overall study results and limits: Spans of CDR3 length were tighter for HIV repertoires than for controls. All time points showed a repertoire dominated by clones expanded before ART.

Sequenced material: unsorted PBMCs, taken 0.5 years before starting antiretroviral therapy. V and J are TRBV5-1 and TRBJ1-6; D unclear. The receptor comes from a man aged 18-30 years with HIV. CDR3 in DNA: TGCGCCAGCAGCTTGAACCGAGCCTCCTATAATTCACCCCTCCACTTT. Its translation: CASSLNRASYNSPLHF.